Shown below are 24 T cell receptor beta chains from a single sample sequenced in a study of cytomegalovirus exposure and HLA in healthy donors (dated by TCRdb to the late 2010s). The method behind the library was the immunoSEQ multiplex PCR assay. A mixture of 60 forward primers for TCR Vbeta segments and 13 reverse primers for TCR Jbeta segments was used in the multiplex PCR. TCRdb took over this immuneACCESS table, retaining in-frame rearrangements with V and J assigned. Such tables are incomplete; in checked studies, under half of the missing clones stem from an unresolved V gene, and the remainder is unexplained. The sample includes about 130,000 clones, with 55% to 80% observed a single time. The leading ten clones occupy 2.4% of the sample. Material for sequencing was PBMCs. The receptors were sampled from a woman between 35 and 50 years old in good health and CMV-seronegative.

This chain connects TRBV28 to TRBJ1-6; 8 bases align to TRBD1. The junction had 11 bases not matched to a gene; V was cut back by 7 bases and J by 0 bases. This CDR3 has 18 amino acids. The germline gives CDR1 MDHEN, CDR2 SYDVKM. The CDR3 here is CASNLGTGLSSYNSPLHF. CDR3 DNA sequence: TGTGCCAGCAATCTTGGGACAGGACTGAGCTCCTATAATTCACCCCTCCACTTT.

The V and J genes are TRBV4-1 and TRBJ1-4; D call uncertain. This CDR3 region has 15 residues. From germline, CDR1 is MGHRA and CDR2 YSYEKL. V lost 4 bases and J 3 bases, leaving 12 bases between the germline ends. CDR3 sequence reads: CASSLFKLSNEKLFF. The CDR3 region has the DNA TGCGCCAGCAGCCTCTTTAAGCTATCTAATGAAAAACTGTTTTTT.

The CDR3 DNA sequence: TGTGCCAGCAGCCAAGGCGGGGGGCAGAATGAGCAGTTCTTC. It codes for CASSQGGGQNEQFF. This sequence joins TRBV4-2 and TRBJ2-1, with TRBD2 matching 8 bases. The V segment lost 1 base and the J segment 7 bases; nucleotides outside the gene matches: 3. The CDR3 has 14 residues. Germline values: CDR1 LGHNA, CDR2 YNFKEQ.

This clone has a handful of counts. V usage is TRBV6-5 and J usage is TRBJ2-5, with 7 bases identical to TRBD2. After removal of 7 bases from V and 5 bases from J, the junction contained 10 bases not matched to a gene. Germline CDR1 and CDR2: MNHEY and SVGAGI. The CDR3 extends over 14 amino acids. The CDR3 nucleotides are TGTGCCAGCACCCCAGGGCGGGGAGGGGAGACCCAGTACTTC. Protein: CASTPGRGGETQYF.

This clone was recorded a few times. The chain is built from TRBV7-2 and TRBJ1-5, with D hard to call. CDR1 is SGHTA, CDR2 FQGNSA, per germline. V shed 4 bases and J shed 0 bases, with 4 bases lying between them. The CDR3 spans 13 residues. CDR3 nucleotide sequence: TGTGCCAGCAGCTCAAATAGCAATCAGCCCCAGCATTTT. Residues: CASSSNSNQPQHF.

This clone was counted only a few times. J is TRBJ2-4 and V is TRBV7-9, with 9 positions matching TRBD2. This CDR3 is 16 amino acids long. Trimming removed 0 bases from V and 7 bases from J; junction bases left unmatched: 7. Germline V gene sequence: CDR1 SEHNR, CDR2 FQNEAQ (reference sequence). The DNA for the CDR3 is TGTGCCAGCAGCTTAGCAGGGGGCGGGGGGGCGAACATTCAGTACTTC. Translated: CASSLAGGGGANIQYF.

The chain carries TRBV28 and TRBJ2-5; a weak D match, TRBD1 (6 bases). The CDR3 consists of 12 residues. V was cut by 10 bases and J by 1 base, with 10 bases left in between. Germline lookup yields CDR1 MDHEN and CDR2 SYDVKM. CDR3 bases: TGTGCCATACAGGGTTTCCAAGAGACCCAGTACTTC. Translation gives CAIQGFQETQYF.

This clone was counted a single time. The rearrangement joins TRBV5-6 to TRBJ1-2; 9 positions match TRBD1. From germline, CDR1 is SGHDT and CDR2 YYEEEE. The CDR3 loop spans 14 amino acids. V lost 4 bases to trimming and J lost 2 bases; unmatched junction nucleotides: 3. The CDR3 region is CASSAGTGNYGYTF. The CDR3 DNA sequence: TGTGCCAGCAGCGCCGGGACAGGGAACTATGGCTACACCTTC.

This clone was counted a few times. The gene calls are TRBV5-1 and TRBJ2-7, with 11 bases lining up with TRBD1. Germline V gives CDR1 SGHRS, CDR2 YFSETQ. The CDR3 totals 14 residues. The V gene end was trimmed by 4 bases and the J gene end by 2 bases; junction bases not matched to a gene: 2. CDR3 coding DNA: TGCGCCAGCAGCGGGACAGGGGGTACCTACGAGCAGTACTTC. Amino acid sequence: CASSGTGGTYEQYF.

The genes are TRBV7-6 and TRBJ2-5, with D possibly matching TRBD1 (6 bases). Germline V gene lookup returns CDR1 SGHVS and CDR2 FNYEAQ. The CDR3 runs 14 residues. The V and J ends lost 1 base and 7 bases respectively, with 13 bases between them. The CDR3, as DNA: TGTGCCAGCAGCTTAGAGACAGGCCTATGGACCCAGTACTTC. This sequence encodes CASSLETGLWTQYF.

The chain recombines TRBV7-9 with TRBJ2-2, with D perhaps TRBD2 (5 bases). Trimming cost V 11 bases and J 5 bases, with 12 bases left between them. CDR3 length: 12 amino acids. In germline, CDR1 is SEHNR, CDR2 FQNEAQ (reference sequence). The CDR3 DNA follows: TGTGCCGCCATGAGGGAGACCGGGGAGCTGTTTTTT. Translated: CAAMRETGELFF.

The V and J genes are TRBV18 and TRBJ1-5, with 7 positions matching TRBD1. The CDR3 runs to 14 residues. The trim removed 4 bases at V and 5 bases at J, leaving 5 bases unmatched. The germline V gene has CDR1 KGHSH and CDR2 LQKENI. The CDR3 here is CASSRGTADQPQHF. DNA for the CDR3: TGTGCCAGCTCACGCGGGACAGCCGATCAGCCCCAGCATTTT.

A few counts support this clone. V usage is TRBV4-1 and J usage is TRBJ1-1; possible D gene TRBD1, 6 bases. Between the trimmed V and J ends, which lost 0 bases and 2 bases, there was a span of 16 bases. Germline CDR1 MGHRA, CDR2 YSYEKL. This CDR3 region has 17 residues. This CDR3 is CASSQDLRARGNTEAFF. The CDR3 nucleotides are TGCGCCAGCAGCCAAGATCTTAGGGCCAGGGGAAACACTGAAGCTTTCTTT.

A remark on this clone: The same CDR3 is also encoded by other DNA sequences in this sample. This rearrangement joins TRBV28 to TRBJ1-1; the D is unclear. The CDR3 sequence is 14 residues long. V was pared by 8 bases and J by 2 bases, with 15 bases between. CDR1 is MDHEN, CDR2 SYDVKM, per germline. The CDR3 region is CASSGRAANTEAFF. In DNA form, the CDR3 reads TGTGCCAGCTCTGGGAGGGCAGCCAACACTGAAGCTTTCTTT.

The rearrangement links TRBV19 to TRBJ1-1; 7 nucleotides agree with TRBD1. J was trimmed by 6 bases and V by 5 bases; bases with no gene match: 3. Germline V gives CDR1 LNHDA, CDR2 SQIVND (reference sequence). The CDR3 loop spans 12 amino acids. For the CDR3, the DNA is TGTGCCAGTAGTGCGGGACAGCCTGAAGCTTTCTTT. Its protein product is CASSAGQPEAFF.

The CDR3 DNA follows: TGTGCCTGGACAGACAGGCTCTGGGCAGATACGCAGTATTTT. This gives the protein CAWTDRLWADTQYF. The chain employs TRBV30 and TRBJ2-3; possible D gene TRBD1, 6 bases. The V and J ends lost 4 bases and 4 bases respectively, with 15 bases between them. Germline V CDR1 and CDR2: GTSNPN, SVGIG (reference sequence). The CDR3 consists of 14 residues.

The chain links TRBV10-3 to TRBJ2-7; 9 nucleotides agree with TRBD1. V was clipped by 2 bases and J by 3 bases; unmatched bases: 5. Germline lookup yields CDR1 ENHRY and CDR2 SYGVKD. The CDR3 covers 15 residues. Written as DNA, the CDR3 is TGTGCCATCAGTGAGCCGGGACAGGGTATCTACGAGCAGTACTTC. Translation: CAISEPGQGIYEQYF.

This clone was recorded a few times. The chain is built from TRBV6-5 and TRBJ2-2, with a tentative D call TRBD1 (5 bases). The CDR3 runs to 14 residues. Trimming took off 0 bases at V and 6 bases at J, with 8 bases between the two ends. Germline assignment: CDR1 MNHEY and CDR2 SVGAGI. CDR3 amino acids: CASSYSDTAGELFF. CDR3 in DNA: TGTGCCAGCAGTTACTCGGACACCGCCGGGGAGCTGTTTTTT.

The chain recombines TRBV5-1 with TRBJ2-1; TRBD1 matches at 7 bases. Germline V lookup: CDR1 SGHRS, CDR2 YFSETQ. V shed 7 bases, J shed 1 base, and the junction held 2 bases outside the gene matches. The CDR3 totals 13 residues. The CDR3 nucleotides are TGCGCCAGCCGGGACAGTTCCTACAATGAGCAGTTCTTC. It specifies CASRDSSYNEQFF.

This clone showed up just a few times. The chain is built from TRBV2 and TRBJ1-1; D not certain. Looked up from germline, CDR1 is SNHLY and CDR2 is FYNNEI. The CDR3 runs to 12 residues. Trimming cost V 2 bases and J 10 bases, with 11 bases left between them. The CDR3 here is CASSENPSVAFF. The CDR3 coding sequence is TGTGCCAGCAGTGAAAACCCCAGCGTAGCTTTCTTT. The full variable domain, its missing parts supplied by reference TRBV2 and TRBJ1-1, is EPEVTQTPSHQVTQMGQEVILRCVPISNHLYFYWYRQILGQKVEFLVSFYNNEISEKSEIFDDQFSVERPDGSNFTLKIRSTKLEDSAMYFCASSENPSVAFFGQGTRLTVV.

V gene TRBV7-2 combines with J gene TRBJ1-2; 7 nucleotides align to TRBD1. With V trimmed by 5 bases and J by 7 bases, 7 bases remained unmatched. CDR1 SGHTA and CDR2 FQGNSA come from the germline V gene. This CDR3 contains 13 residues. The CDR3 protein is CASSLGQAGGYTF. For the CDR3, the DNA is TGTGCCAGCAGCCTCGGACAGGCAGGTGGCTACACCTTC.

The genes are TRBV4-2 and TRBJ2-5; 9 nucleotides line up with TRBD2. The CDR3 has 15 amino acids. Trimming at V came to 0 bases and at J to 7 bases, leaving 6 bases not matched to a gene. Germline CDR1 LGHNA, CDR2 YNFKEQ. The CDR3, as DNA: TGTGCCAGCAGCCAAGACGAGCGGGGGGCTGGGACCCAGTACTTC. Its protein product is CASSQDERGAGTQYF.

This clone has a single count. CDR3 in amino acids: CASSADPTGMNTEAFF. The CDR3 bases are TGTGCCAGCAGCGCCGACCCGACAGGGATGAACACTGAAGCTTTCTTT. V gene TRBV9 combines with J gene TRBJ1-1; 7 bases map to TRBD1. V gave up 3 bases and J gave up 0 bases; unmatched junction bases: 8. CDR1 is SGDLS, CDR2 YYNGEE, per germline. The CDR3 covers 16 residues.

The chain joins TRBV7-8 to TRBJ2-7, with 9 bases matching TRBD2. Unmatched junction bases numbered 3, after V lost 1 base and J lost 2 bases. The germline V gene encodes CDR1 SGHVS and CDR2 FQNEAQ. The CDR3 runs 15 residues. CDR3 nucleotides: TGTGCCAGCAGCTTAGGGGCTAGCGGGGCCTACGAGCAGTACTTC. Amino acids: CASSLGASGAYEQYF.